The source of this T cell receptor (beta chain) is a study of T cell responses to AZD1222 COVID-19 vaccine. Study results and limitations: The donors showed a predominance of white British ancestry and of females, with possible underestimation of clonal diversity. Increases in Spike-specific TCR breadth and depth were seen after two AZD1222 doses. AZD1222 recipients seropositive at baseline numbered only 5 or 6.

Note on this clone: Its antigen is undetermined.

The repertoire was sequenced with immunoSEQ multiplex PCR; TCRdb's copy has only in-frame clones and lacks some. Here the sample spans some 170,000 clones, roughly 90% being singletons. Germline V lookup: CDR1 WSHSY, CDR2 SAAADI. This CDR3 is 16 amino acids long. V lost 3 bases to trimming and J lost 2 bases, with 14 bases between them. The input for sequencing was peripheral blood, taken 28 days after the second AZD1222 dose. V and J are TRBV10-2 and TRBJ1-5; no clear D gene. This TCR derives from an adult who received the AZD1222 COVID-19 vaccine. CDR3 region: CASSEGPGQGNQPQHF. The CDR3 DNA reads as TGCGCCAGCAGTGAAGGGCCGGGTCAGGGCAATCAGCCCCAGCATTTT.